This paragraph reports one T cell receptor beta chain. Its antigen is undetermined. This entry belongs to a study of T cell repertoires in cytomegalovirus infection. Study overall: The public TCR beta signatures pointed to both CMV infection and matching HLA type. The study, taken as a whole, reports: Carriers of CMV and the relevant HLA type were discriminated by public TCR beta frequency. The ex vivo response showed dominance by HLA-C-restricted CMV-specific TCR beta clonotypes.

V was cut by 5 bases and J by 5 bases, with 11 bases left in between. This CDR3 is built from 13 residues. TCRdb fed the reads into MiXCR, producing one record per CDR3 protein. This sample yields 310,000 or so distinct CDR3 sequences, of which about 25% are seen a single time; less than 15% belongs to the top ten. The rearrangement links TRBV12-3 or TRBV12-4 to TRBJ2-3; D is ambiguous. The sequence derives from a human donor in good health (CMV status not recorded). Some clones in this sample may be carry-over from other donors' samples. Sequences were derived from cultured PBMCs, sampled from culture after CMV antigen stimulation. The CDR3 DNA is TGTGCCAGCAGTCCTCAGGTCCGAGATACGCAGTATTTT. Amino acid sequence: CASSPQVRDTQYF.